This T cell receptor beta chain was retrieved from a study of shared clonotypes between healthy human individuals. After removal of 0 bases from V and 4 bases from J, the junction contained 7 bases not matched to a gene. The CDR3 is made up of 17 amino acids. The V gene's germline CDR1 is SGHTS and CDR2 YDEGEE. The assay was run at deep level. Here immunoSEQ multiplex PCR was the method, and the copy in TCRdb shows in-frame clones only, minus some. The sample lists 550,000 to 750,000 clones, less than 97% occurring once. Terminally differentiated effector memory CD45RA+ cells were excluded from the naive CD8 cells, which were CD45RO-negative and positively selected for CCR7.

The specimen was naive CD8+ T cells sorted from blood. This sequence originates from a woman aged 25-40 years in good health. The J gene is TRBJ2-5, the V gene TRBV5-8; 12 nucleotides agree with TRBD2. CDR3 in DNA: TGTGCCAGCAGCTTGGATGTGACTAGCGGGAGCGGAGAGACCCAGTACTTC. Protein: CASSLDVTSGSGETQYF.